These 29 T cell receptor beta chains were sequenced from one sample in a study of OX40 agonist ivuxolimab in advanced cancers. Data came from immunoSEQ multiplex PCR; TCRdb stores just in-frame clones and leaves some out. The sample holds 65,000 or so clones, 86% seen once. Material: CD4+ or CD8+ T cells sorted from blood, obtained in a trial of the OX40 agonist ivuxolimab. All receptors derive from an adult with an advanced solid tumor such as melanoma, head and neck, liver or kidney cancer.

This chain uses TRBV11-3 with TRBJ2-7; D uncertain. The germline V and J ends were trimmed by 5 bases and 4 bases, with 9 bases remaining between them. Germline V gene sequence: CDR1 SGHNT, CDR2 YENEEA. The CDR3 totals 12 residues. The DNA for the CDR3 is TGTGCCAGCAGCCGACTCGGATACGAGCAGTACTTC. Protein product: CASSRLGYEQYF.

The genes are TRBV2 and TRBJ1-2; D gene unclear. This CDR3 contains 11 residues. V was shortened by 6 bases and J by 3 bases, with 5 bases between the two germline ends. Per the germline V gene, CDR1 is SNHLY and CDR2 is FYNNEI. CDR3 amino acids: CASRQYYGYTF. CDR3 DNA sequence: TGTGCCAGCAGACAATACTATGGCTACACCTTC.

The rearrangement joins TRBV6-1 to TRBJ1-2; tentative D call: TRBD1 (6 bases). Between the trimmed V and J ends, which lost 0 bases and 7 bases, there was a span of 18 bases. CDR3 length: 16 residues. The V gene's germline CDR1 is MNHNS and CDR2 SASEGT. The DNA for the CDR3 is TGTGCCAGCAGTGAAGCGTGGAACAGGGTTTCACGTGGCTACACCTTC. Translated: CASSEAWNRVSRGYTF.

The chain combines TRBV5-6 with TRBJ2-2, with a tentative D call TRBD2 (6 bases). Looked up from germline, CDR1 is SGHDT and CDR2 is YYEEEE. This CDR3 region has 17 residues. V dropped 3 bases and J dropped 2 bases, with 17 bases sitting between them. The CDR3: CASSWRAGSFNTGELFF. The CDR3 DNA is TGTGCCAGCAGCTGGAGGGCGGGGTCCTTTAACACCGGGGAGCTGTTTTTT. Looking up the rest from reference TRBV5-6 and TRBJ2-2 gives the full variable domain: DAGVTQSPTHLIKTRGQQVTLRCSPKSGHDTVSWYQQALGQGPQFIFQYYEEEERQRGNFPDRFSGHQFPNYSSELNVNALLLGDSALYLCASSWRAGSFNTGELFFGEGSRLTVL.

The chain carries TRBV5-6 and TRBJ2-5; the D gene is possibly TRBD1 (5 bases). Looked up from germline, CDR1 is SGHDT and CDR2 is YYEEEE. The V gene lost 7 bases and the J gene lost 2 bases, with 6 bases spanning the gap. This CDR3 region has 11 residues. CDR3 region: CASAGQETQYF. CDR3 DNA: TGTGCCAGCGCAGGGCAAGAGACCCAGTACTTC.

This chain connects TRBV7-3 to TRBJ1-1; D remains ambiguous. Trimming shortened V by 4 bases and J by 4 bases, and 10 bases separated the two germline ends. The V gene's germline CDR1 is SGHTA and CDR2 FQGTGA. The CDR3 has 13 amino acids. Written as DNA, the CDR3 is TGTGCCAGCAGCTACGCAGGTATCACTGAAGCTTTCTTT. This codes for CASSYAGITEAFF.

The CDR3 DNA sequence: TGTGCCAGCAGCCCCGGGCGCTCCTACGAGCAGTACTTC. Amino acids: CASSPGRSYEQYF. The V and J genes are TRBV7-2 and TRBJ2-7; D gene uncertain. Trimming removed 5 bases from V and 0 bases from J, with 8 bases in between. This CDR3 has 13 amino acids. The V gene's germline CDR1 is SGHTA and CDR2 FQGNSA. Filled out from reference TRBV7-2 and TRBJ2-7, the complete variable domain reads GAGVSQSPSNKVTEKGKDVELRCDPISGHTALYWYRQSLGQGLEFLIYFQGNSAPDKSGLPSDRFSAERTGGSVSTLTIQRTQQEDSAVYLCASSPGRSYEQYFGPGTRLTVT.

The CDR3 nucleotides read TGTGCCAGCAGCTTAACAGTGAACACTGAAGCTTTCTTT. This translates into CASSLTVNTEAFF. V usage is TRBV7-3 and J usage is TRBJ1-1, with D unclear. This CDR3 has 13 residues. Germline V gene data show CDR1 as SGHTA and CDR2 as FQGTGA. V gave up 0 bases and J gave up 0 bases, with 2 bases separating them.

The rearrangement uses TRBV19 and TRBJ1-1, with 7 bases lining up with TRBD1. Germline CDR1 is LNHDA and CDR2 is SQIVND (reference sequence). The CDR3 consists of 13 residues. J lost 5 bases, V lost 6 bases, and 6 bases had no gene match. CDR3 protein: CASSRSGGTEAFF. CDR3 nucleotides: TGTGCCAGTAGCAGGTCAGGGGGGACTGAAGCTTTCTTT.

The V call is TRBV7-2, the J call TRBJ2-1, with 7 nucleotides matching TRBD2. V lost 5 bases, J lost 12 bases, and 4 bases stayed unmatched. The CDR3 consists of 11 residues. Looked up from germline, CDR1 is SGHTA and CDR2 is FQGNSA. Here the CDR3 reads CASSLGLGQFF. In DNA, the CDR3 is TGTGCCAGCAGCCTAGGACTAGGGCAGTTCTTC.

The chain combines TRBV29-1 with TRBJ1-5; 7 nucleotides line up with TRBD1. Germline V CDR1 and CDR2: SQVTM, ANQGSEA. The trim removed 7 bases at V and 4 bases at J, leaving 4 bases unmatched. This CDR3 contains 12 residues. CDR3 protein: CSAGQENQPQHF. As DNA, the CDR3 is TGCAGCGCTGGACAGGAAAATCAGCCCCAGCATTTT.

Written as DNA, the CDR3 is TGCGCCAGCAGCTCCGGACTAGCGGGGATCAATGAGCAGTTCTTC. Amino acid sequence: CASSSGLAGINEQFF. The J gene is TRBJ2-1, the V gene TRBV5-1; the match to TRBD2 covers 12 bases. CDR1 is SGHRS and CDR2 is YFSETQ in the germline V gene. The CDR3 spans 15 residues. J lost 6 bases, V lost 3 bases, and 4 bases had no gene match.

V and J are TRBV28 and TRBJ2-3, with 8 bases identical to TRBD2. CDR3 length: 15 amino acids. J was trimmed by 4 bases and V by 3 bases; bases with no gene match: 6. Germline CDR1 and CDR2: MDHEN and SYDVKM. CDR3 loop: CASSFGGGTADTQYF. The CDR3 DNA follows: TGTGCCAGCAGTTTTGGCGGGGGGACCGCAGATACGCAGTATTTT.

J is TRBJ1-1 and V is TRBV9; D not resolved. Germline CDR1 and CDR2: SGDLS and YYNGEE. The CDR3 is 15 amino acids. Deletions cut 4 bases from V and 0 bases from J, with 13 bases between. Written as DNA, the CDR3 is TGTGCCAGCAGCCCAGAGGTCTACATGAACACTGAAGCTTTCTTT. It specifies CASSPEVYMNTEAFF.

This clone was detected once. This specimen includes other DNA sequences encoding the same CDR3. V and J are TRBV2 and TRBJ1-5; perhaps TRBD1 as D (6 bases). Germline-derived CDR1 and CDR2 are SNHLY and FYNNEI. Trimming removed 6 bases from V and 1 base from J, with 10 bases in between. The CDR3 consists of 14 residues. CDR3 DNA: TGTGCCAGCAGGACAGGATTGAGCAATCAGCCCCAGCATTTT. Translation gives CASRTGLSNQPQHF.

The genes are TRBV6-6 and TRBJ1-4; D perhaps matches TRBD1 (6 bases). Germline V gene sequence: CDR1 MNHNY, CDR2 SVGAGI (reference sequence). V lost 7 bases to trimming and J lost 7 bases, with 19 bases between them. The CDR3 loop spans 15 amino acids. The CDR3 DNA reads TGTGCCAGCACTTTACCGACGGGAGGGGGTGAAAAACTGTTTTTT. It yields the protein CASTLPTGGGEKLFF.

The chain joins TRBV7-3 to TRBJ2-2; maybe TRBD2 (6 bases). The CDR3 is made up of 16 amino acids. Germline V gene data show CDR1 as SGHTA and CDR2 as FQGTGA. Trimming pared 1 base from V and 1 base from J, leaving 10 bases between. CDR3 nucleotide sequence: TGTGCCAGCAGCTTAATTGGCGGGGTGAACACCGGGGAGCTGTTTTTT. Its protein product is CASSLIGGVNTGELFF.

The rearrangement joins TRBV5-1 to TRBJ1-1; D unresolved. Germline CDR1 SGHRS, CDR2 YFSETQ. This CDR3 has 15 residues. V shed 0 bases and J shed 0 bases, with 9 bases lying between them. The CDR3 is CASSLAFSMNTEAFF. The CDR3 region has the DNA TGCGCCAGCAGCTTGGCCTTCAGTATGAACACTGAAGCTTTCTTT.

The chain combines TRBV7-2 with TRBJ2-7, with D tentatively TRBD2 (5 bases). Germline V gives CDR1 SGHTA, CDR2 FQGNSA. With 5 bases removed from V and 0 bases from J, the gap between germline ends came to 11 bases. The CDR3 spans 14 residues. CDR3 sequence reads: CASSPGTHSYEQYF. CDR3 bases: TGTGCCAGCAGCCCGGGAACCCACTCCTACGAGCAGTACTTC.

The CDR3 loop reads CASSSQGNQPQHF. As DNA, the CDR3 is TGTGCCAGCAGTTCACAGGGGAATCAGCCCCAGCATTTT. The gene calls are TRBV7-2 and TRBJ1-5; TRBD1 matches 7 bases. Germline-derived CDR1 and CDR2 are SGHTA and FQGNSA. CDR3 length: 13 amino acids. Trimming took 6 bases from V and 4 from J; bases not matched to a gene: 3.

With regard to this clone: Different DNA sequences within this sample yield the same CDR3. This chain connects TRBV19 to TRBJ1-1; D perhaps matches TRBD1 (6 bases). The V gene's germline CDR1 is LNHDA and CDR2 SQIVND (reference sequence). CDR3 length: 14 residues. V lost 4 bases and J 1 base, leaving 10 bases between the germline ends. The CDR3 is CASSTGQKNTEAFF. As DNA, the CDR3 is TGTGCCAGTAGTACCGGACAGAAGAACACTGAAGCTTTCTTT.

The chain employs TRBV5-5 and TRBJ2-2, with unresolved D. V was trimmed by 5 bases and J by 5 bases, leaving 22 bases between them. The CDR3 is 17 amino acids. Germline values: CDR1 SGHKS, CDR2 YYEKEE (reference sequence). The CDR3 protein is CASSLKLLSLETGELFF. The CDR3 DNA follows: TGTGCCAGCAGTTTGAAGTTACTCTCCCTGGAGACCGGGGAGCTGTTTTTT.

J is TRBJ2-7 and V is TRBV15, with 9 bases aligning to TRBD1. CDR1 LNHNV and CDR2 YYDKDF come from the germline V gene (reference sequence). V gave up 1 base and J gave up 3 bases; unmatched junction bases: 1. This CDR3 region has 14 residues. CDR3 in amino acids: CATSRGDRDYEQYF. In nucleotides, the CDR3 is TGTGCCACCAGCAGAGGGGACAGGGACTACGAGCAGTACTTC.

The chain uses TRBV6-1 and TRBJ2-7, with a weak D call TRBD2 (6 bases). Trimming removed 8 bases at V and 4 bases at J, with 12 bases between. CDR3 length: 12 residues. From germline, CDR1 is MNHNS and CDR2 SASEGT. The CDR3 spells CASDKGRYEQYF. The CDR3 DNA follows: TGTGCCAGCGACAAGGGGAGGTACGAGCAGTACTTC.

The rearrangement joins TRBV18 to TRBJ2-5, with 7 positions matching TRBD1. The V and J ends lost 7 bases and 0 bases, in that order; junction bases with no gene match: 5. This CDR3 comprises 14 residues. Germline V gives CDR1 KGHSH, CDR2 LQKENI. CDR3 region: CASLPGTDQETQYF. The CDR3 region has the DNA TGTGCCAGCTTGCCTGGGACAGACCAAGAGACCCAGTACTTC. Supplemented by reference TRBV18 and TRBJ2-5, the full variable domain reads NAGVMQNPRHLVRRRGQEARLRCSPMKGHSHVYWYRQLPEEGLKFMVYLQKENIIDESGMPKERFSAEFPKEGPSILRIQQVVRGDSAAYFCASLPGTDQETQYFGPGTRLLVL.

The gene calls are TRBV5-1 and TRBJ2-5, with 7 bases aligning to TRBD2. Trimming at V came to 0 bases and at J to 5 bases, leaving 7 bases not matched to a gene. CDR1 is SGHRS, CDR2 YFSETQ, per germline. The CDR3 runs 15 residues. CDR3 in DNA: TGCGCCAGCAGCTTGGCTGGGGGGGACGGGGAGACCCAGTACTTC. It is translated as CASSLAGGDGETQYF.

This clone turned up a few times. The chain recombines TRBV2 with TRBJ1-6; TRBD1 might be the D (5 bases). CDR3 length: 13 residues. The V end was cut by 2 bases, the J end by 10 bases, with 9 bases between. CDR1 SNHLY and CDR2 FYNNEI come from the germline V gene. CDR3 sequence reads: CASSESGQSPLHF. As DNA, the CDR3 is TGTGCCAGCAGTGAATCAGGGCAGTCACCCCTCCACTTT.

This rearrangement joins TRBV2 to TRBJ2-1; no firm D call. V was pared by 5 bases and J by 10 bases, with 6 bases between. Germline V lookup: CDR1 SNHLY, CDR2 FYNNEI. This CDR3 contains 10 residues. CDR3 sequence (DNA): TGTGCCAGCAGTTGGCCCGAGCAGTTCTTC. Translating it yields CASSWPEQFF.

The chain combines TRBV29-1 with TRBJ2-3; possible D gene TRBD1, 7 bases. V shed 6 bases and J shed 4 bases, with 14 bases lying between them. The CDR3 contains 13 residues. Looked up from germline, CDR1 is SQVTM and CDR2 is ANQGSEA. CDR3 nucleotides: TGCAGCGTGAACAGGGGAGGAGCAGATACGCAGTATTTT. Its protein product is CSVNRGGADTQYF.